The next 2 T cell receptor beta chains were all read from a single sample in a study of T cell repertoires in cytomegalovirus infection. Their specific antigens are unknown. Each CDR3 protein is one row after TCRdb ran MiXCR on the reads. The sample carries tens of thousands of distinct CDR3 sequences, 20% recorded once. Sequencing was carried out using PBMCs, sequenced either directly or after in vitro stimulation (not recorded which). Receptors originate from a human donor in good health (CMV status not recorded). Some clones in this sample may be carry-over from other donors' samples.

This chain uses TRBV6-6 with TRBJ1-1; no clear D gene. The CDR3 runs to 14 residues. The ends were cut back, 2 bases at V and 7 bases at J, with 14 bases in the middle. The germline CDR1 and CDR2 sequences are MNHNY and SVGAGI (reference sequence). The CDR3 is CASSYLRLIDEAFF. The CDR3 nucleotides are TGTGCCAGCAGTTACCTTCGGTTGATCGATGAAGCTTTCTTT.

The table lists this clonotype with a few counts. The V gene is TRBV9, the J gene TRBJ2-7; maybe TRBD2 (5 bases). The CDR3 runs to 15 residues. CDR1 and CDR2 from the germline V gene are SGDLS and YYNGEE. V was trimmed by 5 bases and J by 0 bases, leaving 15 bases between them. CDR3 sequence: CASSAERTSSYEQYF. The CDR3, as DNA: TGTGCCAGCAGTGCCGAGCGGACGAGCTCCTACGAGCAGTACTTC.